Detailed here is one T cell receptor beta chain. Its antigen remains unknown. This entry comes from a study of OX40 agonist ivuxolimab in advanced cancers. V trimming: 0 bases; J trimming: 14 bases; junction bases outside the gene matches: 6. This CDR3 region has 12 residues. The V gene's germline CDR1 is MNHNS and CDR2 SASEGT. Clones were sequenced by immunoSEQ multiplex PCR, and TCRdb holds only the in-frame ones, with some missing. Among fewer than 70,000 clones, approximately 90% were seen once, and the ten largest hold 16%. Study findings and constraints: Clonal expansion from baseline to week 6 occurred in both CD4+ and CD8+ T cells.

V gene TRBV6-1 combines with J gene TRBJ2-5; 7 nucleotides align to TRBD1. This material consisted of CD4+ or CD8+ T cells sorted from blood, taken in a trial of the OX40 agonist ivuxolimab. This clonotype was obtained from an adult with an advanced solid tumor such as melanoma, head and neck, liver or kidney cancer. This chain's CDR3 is CASSEAVRGSYF. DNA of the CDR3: TGTGCCAGCAGTGAAGCGGTCAGGGGGTCTTACTTC.